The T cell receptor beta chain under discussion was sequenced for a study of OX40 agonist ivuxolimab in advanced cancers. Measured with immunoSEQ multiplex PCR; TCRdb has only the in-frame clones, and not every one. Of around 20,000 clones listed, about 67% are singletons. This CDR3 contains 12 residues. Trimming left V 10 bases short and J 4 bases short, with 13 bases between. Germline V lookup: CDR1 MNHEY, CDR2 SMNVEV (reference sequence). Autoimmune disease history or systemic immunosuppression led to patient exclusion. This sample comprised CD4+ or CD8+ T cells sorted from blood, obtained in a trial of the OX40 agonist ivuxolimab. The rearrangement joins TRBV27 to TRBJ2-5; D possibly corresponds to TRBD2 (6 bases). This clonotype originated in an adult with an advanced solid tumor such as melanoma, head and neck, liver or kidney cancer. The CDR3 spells CATASAGETQYF. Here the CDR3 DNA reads TGTGCCACCGCGTCAGCGGGAGAGACCCAGTACTTC.